Listed here are 17 T cell receptor beta chains from one sample, sequenced in a study of Ad26.COV2.S vaccination and SARS-CoV-2 variants. Sequenced by immunoSEQ multiplex PCR; TCRdb stores in-frame clones only, minus some. The sample comprises approximately 90,000 clones, around 82% of which are singletons, and approximately 15% rests with the top ten. The starting material was peripheral blood, obtained after recovery from COVID-19. These TCRs come from a human donor who had recovered from COVID-19.

This chain links TRBV5-1 with TRBJ1-1; maybe TRBD1 (6 bases). This CDR3 region has 21 residues. Between the trimmed V and J ends, which lost 0 bases and 7 bases, there was a span of 34 bases. Looked up from germline, CDR1 is SGHRS and CDR2 is YFSETQ. The DNA of the CDR3 is TGCGCCAGCAGCTTGGGAGATAAATATCAGGTTCCGGGATTCGGGGGACATGAAGCTTTCTTT. Translation: CASSLGDKYQVPGFGGHEAFF.

The chain is built from TRBV7-2 and TRBJ1-3; weak D call: TRBD1 (5 bases). Germline CDR1 and CDR2: SGHTA and FQGNSA. The CDR3 has 14 residues. V gave up 4 bases and J gave up 3 bases, with 10 bases separating them. The CDR3 DNA is TGTGCCAGCAGCTCCCGGGACGGTGGAAACACCATATATTTT. Translation: CASSSRDGGNTIYF.

The CDR3 reads CASSQVPTGVSQYTQYF. For the CDR3, the DNA is TGTGCCAGCAGCCAAGTACCTACAGGGGTATCTCAATATACGCAGTATTTT. The chain recombines TRBV3-1 (or the pseudogene TRBV3-2) with TRBJ2-3; 7 nucleotides agree with TRBD1. This CDR3 is 17 amino acids long. J lost 7 bases, V lost 1 base, and 14 bases had no gene match. Germline V gene lookup returns CDR1 LGHDT and CDR2 YNNKEL (reference sequence).

The chain combines TRBV18 with TRBJ2-7, with 9 nucleotides matching TRBD1. The CDR3 consists of 16 residues. Germline lookup yields CDR1 KGHSH and CDR2 LQKENI. The trim removed 6 bases at V and 4 bases at J, leaving 13 bases unmatched. The CDR3 DNA sequence: TGTGCCAGCTCTAAGGCTGGGGGACAGGGTGGTTACGAGCAGTACTTC. Its protein product is CASSKAGGQGGYEQYF.

V is TRBV25-1 and J is TRBJ1-2; D is perhaps TRBD1 (6 bases). The CDR3 covers 13 residues. Germline loops: CDR1 MGHDK, CDR2 SYGVNS. The V gene lost 4 bases and the J gene lost 8 bases, with 14 bases spanning the gap. The CDR3 is CASSATKGVGYTF. CDR3 DNA: TGTGCCAGCAGTGCCACGAAGGGGGTAGGCTACACCTTC.

The chain joins TRBV28 to TRBJ1-3; no firm D call. Germline V CDR1 and CDR2: MDHEN, SYDVKM. Trimming took 7 bases from V and 3 from J, leaving 13 bases between them. CDR3 size: 14 residues. CDR3: CASTTYRIGNTIYF. In nucleotides, the CDR3 is TGTGCCAGCACGACTTACCGTATTGGAAACACCATATATTTT.

The count of this clone is one. This chain links TRBV28 with TRBJ2-3; 7 bases map to TRBD2. CDR3 length equals 15 residues. CDR1 MDHEN and CDR2 SYDVKM come from the germline V gene. V was clipped by 6 bases and J by 6 bases; unmatched bases: 12. The CDR3 nucleotides read TGTGCCAGCAGCGACATCCCGGGGGGTGAGGATACGCAGTATTTT. It is translated as CASSDIPGGEDTQYF.

The rearrangement joins TRBV27 to TRBJ1-1; TRBD1 is a possible D gene (6 bases). Germline V gives CDR1 MNHEY, CDR2 SMNVEV (reference sequence). Trimming took off 10 bases at V and 1 base at J, with 13 bases between the two ends. The CDR3 spans 13 residues. CDR3 sequence reads: CATKGGSNTEAFF. The CDR3 DNA sequence: TGTGCCACAAAAGGGGGATCGAACACTGAAGCTTTCTTT.

This rearrangement joins TRBV6-5 to TRBJ2-3; 9 positions match TRBD1. CDR1 and CDR2 (germline): MNHEY, SVGAGI. This CDR3 comprises 15 residues. The J segment lost 2 bases and the V segment lost 5 bases, leaving 5 bases of the junction unmatched. The CDR3 reads CASSRDRVPTDTQYF. For the CDR3, the DNA is TGTGCCAGCAGTCGGGACAGGGTCCCCACAGATACGCAGTATTTT.

The rearrangement joins TRBV2 to TRBJ1-1, with D unresolved. The germline V gene encodes CDR1 SNHLY and CDR2 FYNNEI. The CDR3 contains 10 residues. V shed 8 bases and J shed 6 bases, with 7 bases lying between them. The CDR3 sequence is CASERSEAFF. In DNA, the CDR3 is TGTGCCAGCGAACGGTCTGAAGCTTTCTTT.

This clone has at least ten counts. The chain recombines TRBV6-5 with TRBJ1-2, with 11 bases matching TRBD1. The CDR3 is made up of 16 amino acids. The J segment lost 5 bases and the V segment lost 2 bases, leaving 7 bases of the junction unmatched. The germline gives CDR1 MNHEY, CDR2 SVGAGI. The CDR3 is CASSYIRTGGGYGYTF. The CDR3 DNA reads TGTGCCAGCAGTTACATTCGGACAGGGGGCGGGTATGGCTACACCTTC.

The chain is built from TRBV9 and TRBJ2-7; D might be TRBD2 (7 bases). V lost 5 bases and J lost 5, with 17 bases in between. The CDR3 has 14 amino acids. From germline, CDR1 is SGDLS and CDR2 YYNGEE. DNA for the CDR3: TGTGCCAGCAGTATCCGGGGGGCCCGGGACGAGCAGTACTTC. It specifies CASSIRGARDEQYF. The whole variable domain, filled in from reference TRBV9 and TRBJ2-7, reads DSGVTQTPKHLITATGQRVTLRCSPRSGDLSVYWYQQSLDQGLQFLIQYYNGEERAKGNILERFSAQQFPDLHSELNLSSLELGDSALYFCASSIRGARDEQYFGPGTRLTVT.

The rearrangement links TRBV4-1 to TRBJ1-4; D is uncertain. The CDR3 contains 16 residues. Germline CDR1 MGHRA, CDR2 YSYEKL. The ends were cut back, 0 bases at V and 2 bases at J, with 10 bases in the middle. CDR3 loop: CASSQDETPTNEKLFF. In DNA, the CDR3 is TGCGCCAGCAGCCAAGATGAAACCCCGACTAATGAAAAACTGTTTTTT.

The chain links TRBV5-4 to TRBJ1-4; 9 nucleotides align to TRBD1. V lost 4 bases and J lost 8; bases outside the gene matches: 9. The CDR3 is 15 amino acids. Germline V CDR1 and CDR2: SGHNT, YYREEE (reference sequence). The CDR3 DNA sequence: TGTGCCAGCAGCCAACTCGGACAGGGGAAAGAAAAACTGTTTTTT. It yields the protein CASSQLGQGKEKLFF.

The rearrangement joins TRBV20-1 to TRBJ2-7, with unresolved D. This CDR3 region has 14 residues. Trimming cost V 3 bases and J 1 base, with 13 bases left between them. Germline CDR1 DFQATT, CDR2 SNEGSKA (reference sequence). DNA for the CDR3: TGCAGTGCTAGTGTATATAGCAGTTCCTACGAGCAGTACTTC. This gives the protein CSASVYSSSYEQYF.

CDR3 sequence reads: CASSYGPGQELGQYF. The CDR3 DNA is TGTGCCAGCAGTTACGGTCCGGGACAGGAACTCGGGCAGTACTTC. The chain recombines TRBV6-5 with TRBJ2-7; 8 nucleotides line up with TRBD1. V was clipped by 2 bases and J by 9 bases; unmatched bases: 12. Germline V gene lookup returns CDR1 MNHEY and CDR2 SVGAGI. The CDR3 covers 15 residues.

V gene TRBV7-9 combines with J gene TRBJ2-2; 10 positions agree with TRBD2. The CDR3 covers 17 residues. V was pared by 1 base and J by 5 bases, with 7 bases of the junction left unmatched. Germline CDR1 reads SEHNR; CDR2 reads FQNEAQ (reference sequence). CDR3: CASSLVMLAGETGELFF. The CDR3 coding sequence is TGTGCCAGCAGCTTAGTTATGCTAGCGGGAGAAACCGGGGAGCTGTTTTTT.